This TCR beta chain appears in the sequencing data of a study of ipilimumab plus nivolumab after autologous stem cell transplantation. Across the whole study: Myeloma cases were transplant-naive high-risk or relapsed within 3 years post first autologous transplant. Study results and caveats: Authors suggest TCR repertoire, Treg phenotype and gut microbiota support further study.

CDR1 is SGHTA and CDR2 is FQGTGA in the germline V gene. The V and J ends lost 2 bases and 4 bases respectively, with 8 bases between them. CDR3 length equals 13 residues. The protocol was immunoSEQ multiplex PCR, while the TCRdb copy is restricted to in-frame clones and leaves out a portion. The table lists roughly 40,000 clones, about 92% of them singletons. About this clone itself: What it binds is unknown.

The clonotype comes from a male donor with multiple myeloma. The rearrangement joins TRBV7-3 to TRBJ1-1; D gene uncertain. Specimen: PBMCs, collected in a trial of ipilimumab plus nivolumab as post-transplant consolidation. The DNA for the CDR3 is TGTGCCAGCAGCTTACAGGTGGGCACTGAAGCTTTCTTT. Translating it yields CASSLQVGTEAFF.